This TCR beta chain was identified during a study of cytomegalovirus exposure and HLA in healthy donors. V shed 4 bases and J 7 bases; nucleotides not matched to a gene: 3. The length of the CDR3 is 13 residues. Germline V CDR1 and CDR2: MNHEY, SVGAGI. The primer mix had 60 Vbeta and 13 Jbeta primers. TCRdb keeps only in-frame clones here, not all; method: immunoSEQ multiplex PCR. The sample has about 130,000 clones. About this clone itself: Its antigen is unidentified.

Study observations and caveats: A later analysis linked a missense DCLRE1C variant to TCR beta V- and J-gene trimming.

The sequenced material came from PBMCs. This chain joins TRBV6-5 and TRBJ1-2; TRBD1 matches 10 bases. The clonotype comes from a woman aged 40 to 50 in good health and CMV-seropositive. CDR3 nucleotide sequence: TGTGCCAGCAGTTCTGGGACAGGGGCTGGCTACACCTTC. Translation gives CASSSGTGAGYTF.